This T cell receptor beta chain was captured in a study of T cells in Graves' hyperthyroidism and ophthalmopathy (dated by TCRdb to about 2019). Regarding the complete study: Peripheral blood was collected at initial diagnosis, before any treatment. A discovery cohort of fewer than 110 patients, about 40 with Graves' ophthalmopathy and over 55 with stable Graves' hyperthyroidism, was used to find distinguishing TCR V-J signatures. Prospective prediction of ophthalmopathy was tested in an independent validation cohort consisting of 18 to 20 hyperthyroidism patients and 15 to 17 patients who later progressed to ophthalmopathy. The roughly 100 discovery patients were randomly divided into training and test sets at a 7:3 ratio. In addition, the study compared T-cell repertoires in thyroid tissue and in blood from several Graves' hyperthyroidism patients. Following sampling, methimazole starting at 30 mg daily was given to hyperthyroidism patients, and high-dose intravenous methylprednisolone was given to ophthalmopathy patients. According to the paper, TCR Vbeta CDR3 sequencing was carried out on 120 to 150 peripheral blood samples, which came from 40 to 45 ophthalmopathy, around 74 hyperthyroidism and roughly 17 progressor patients. Points the paper makes about the study in general: No statistical method was used to fix the sample size in advance, and group allocation was not hidden from the investigators. Most expanded thyroid clonotypes (frequency above 0.001) were also detected in blood, suggesting blood repertoires may reflect thyroid immune responses. In validation, the model predicted progression to ophthalmopathy with approximately 69% sensitivity and approximately 74% specificity, a median of about 6 months before onset. A model built on a 13 V-J signature distinguished ophthalmopathy from stable hyperthyroidism, reaching 87.88% sensitivity and around 82% specificity in cross-validation and 80%/75% in testing.

This clonotype appeared many times. There is no known antigen for this receptor. Base qualities are not at hand, and no much larger clone is one base apart. The TCR beta CDR3 regions were amplified from RNA transcripts. The TCR CDR3 was subjected to a first round of RT-PCR using the HTBI primer set and the Qiagen OneStep RT-PCR kit. The libraries were constructed in a second round of multiplex PCR and then size-selected and purified. Sequencing of the libraries was done on an Illumina HiSeq2000 using paired-end 100 bp reads. From the authors' description of their analysis: SOAPnuke was used to process the raw data, removing reads that contained adapters or uncalled bases, had a mean Phred below 15, or lacked an exact match to the constant primer or identifier. High-quality paired reads were merged using COPE v1.2.5, and each unique nucleotide sequence was defined as a clonotype. MiTCR v1.1 was used to align clonotypes to the IMGT TRBV, TRBD and TRBJ reference segments. Only V-J combinations with frequency above 0.0001, covering 99% to 99.2% of repertoires, were analysed. The TCS score was defined as F50 (clonal expansion) divided by E x V (chaos), with BLOSUM62-based TCRdist calculated between CDR3 peptides within each V-J. Welch's t-statistics and random forest reduced 514 V-J features to fewer than 15, which were used in a naive Bayes classifier (R e1071). TCRdb reprocessing: public reads trimmed at Q25 with fastp, clones called with MiXCR, in-frame beta chains kept. Every CDR3 protein is listed once, alongside the most common genes and DNA of its rows. The V and J calls were not made by the authors but by TCRdb's processing. In this sample the table shows 450,000 to 550,000 distinct CDR3 sequences, less than 25% of which occur a single time. 10% to 12% of the sample is in the top ten clones.

V sheds 3 bases and J sheds 0 bases, leaving 11 bases between their ends. The germline V gene (reference sequence) supplies CDR1 DFQATT and CDR2 SNEGSKA. Reading from cysteine to phenylalanine, the CDR3 counts 14 amino acids. Just the 42-base CDR3 DNA is kept, in frame starting at base 1. Moderately to severely active disease, a Clinical Activity Score of at least 3, a NOSPECS grade of at least 4, and a duration under 3 months were present in ophthalmopathy patients. Any patient with an uncontrolled infection, another autoimmune disease, pregnancy or lactation was excluded. Diagnoses relied on clinical symptoms, serum thyroxine and TRAb, thyroid ultrasound and orbital computed tomography. PBMCs were isolated from approximately 10 ml of fresh peripheral blood by Ficoll-Paque density gradient centrifugation. Total RNA was extracted using Trizol reagent, and RNA quality was assessed on an Agilent 2100 Bioanalyzer.

Recombination joined TRBV20-1 with TRBJ1-1; the D segment cannot be called with confidence. This receptor was identified in a woman aged 25-40 years with Graves' ophthalmopathy. Material: blood. The sequence in DNA is TGCAGTGCTAGGGTCCCGGGCCTGAACACTGAAGCTTTCTTT. Its coded protein is CSARVPGLNTEAFF.